The T cell receptor beta chain described here comes from a study of blood T cells in healthy people across ages. Whole-study findings and limits: TCR beta diversity was tightly associated with the proportion of naive T cells. Observed TCR beta diversity per million T cells went down as age went up. This fall followed a roughly linear course with age.

Primed by a sample-barcoded 5' primer and a J-beta primer mix, a second PCR proceeded for 7 to 11 cycles. Every cDNA molecule bore a tag from a template-switch adaptor containing 12 random nucleotides. One entry per CDR3 protein, called by TCRdb with MiXCR from the 5' RACE reads. The sample lists roughly 1.5 million distinct CDR3 sequences, roughly 43% seen once, with more than 4% in the top ten. This CDR3 is built from 15 residues. After removal of 4 bases from V and 4 bases from J, the junction contained 3 bases not matched to a gene. Germline CDR1 and CDR2: MNHEY and SMNVEV (reference sequence). This clonotype was detected only once. Its matching antigen is unknown. A much larger clone lies a single base off, so this may be a read error.

The sample comprised blood. V gene TRBV27 combines with J gene TRBJ2-5; 13 bases fit TRBD2. The sequence came from a woman under 30 in good health. CDR3 residues: CASSSLAGGPETQYF. CDR3 nucleotide sequence: TGTGCCAGCAGTTCACTAGCGGGAGGGCCAGAGACCCAGTACTTC.